What follows are 27 T cell receptor beta chains derived from one specimen sequenced in a study of cytomegalovirus exposure and HLA in healthy donors (dated by TCRdb to the late 2010s). Library prep was done by the immunoSEQ multiplex PCR assay. The multiplex PCR relied on a mix of 60 forward primers for TCR Vbeta segments and 13 reverse primers for TCR Jbeta segments. TCRdb re-hosts the immuneACCESS table, in-frame sequences only. Its copies lack some clones; in the studies checked, an unresolved V gene accounts for under half of them, and the cause for the rest is not known. The sample table records fewer than 150,000 clones; approximately 80% of these occur just once. The leading ten clones occupy approximately 2.1% of the sample. The specimen was PBMCs. These receptor sequences come from a man aged 25-45 years in good health and CMV-seronegative.

In its sample, this clone was seen once. The chain is built from TRBV2 and TRBJ2-3, with D tentatively TRBD1 (5 bases). V lost 7 bases and J lost 1, with 15 bases in between. From germline, CDR1 is SNHLY and CDR2 FYNNEI. There are 15 residues in the CDR3. The CDR3 DNA follows: TGTGCCAGCAAGGGTGGCAGGGCGGGCACAGATACGCAGTATTTT. This encodes CASKGGRAGTDTQYF.

This rearrangement joins TRBV9 to TRBJ2-5; TRBD1 agrees at 9 bases. Trimming cost V 4 bases and J 3 bases; bases outside gene matches: 13. Per the germline V gene, CDR1 is SGDLS and CDR2 is YYNGEE. This CDR3 region has 17 residues. The CDR3 spells CASSPDAEQGAEETQYF. The CDR3 DNA is TGTGCCAGCAGCCCGGACGCCGAACAGGGGGCGGAAGAGACCCAGTACTTC.

Notes on this clone: Other DNA sequences in this specimen translate into the identical CDR3. V gene TRBV27 combines with J gene TRBJ2-7; 12 positions match TRBD2. With 10 bases clipped from V and 6 bases from J, the junction kept 16 bases outside the gene matches. The CDR3 spans 16 residues. Germline CDR1 is MNHEY and CDR2 is SMNVEV (reference sequence). The CDR3 loop reads CATSAWTSGMGGEQYF. CDR3 coding DNA: TGTGCCACCTCAGCGTGGACTAGCGGGATGGGGGGCGAGCAGTACTTC.

The chain combines TRBV18 with TRBJ1-1; D is uncertain. Trimming left V 3 bases short and J 10 bases short, with 15 bases between. This CDR3 has 13 residues. Germline CDR1 reads KGHSH; CDR2 reads LQKENI. The CDR3 coding sequence is TGTGCCAGCTCACCTCAAGGGCGGGTAGTAGCTTTCTTT. Amino acid sequence: CASSPQGRVVAFF.

The genes are TRBV27 and TRBJ2-5; TRBD1 matches at 7 bases. The junction had 5 bases not matched to a gene; V was cut back by 2 bases and J by 5 bases. Germline values: CDR1 MNHEY, CDR2 SMNVEV (reference sequence). CDR3 size: 14 residues. CDR3: CASSLDRATETQYF. CDR3 sequence (DNA): TGTGCCAGCAGTTTAGACAGGGCGACGGAGACCCAGTACTTC.

This chain uses TRBV6-6 with TRBJ1-4; TRBD1 matches 9 bases. The germline V gene has CDR1 MNHNY and CDR2 SVGAGI (reference sequence). The CDR3 has 15 amino acids. Germline trimming cut 0 bases from V and 14 bases from J; bases unmatched to any gene: 10. The DNA of the CDR3 is TGTGCCAGCAGTTACTCGAACAGGGGGCCCTTCCCTCTGTTTTTT. The encoded protein is CASSYSNRGPFPLFF.

This chain connects TRBV11-2 to TRBJ2-7, with TRBD2 identical over 7 bases. V trimming: 3 bases; J trimming: 0 bases; junction bases outside the gene matches: 2. Germline V lookup: CDR1 SGHAT, CDR2 FQNNGV. The CDR3 contains 14 residues. DNA of the CDR3: TGTGCCAGCAGCTTCGGGGAGGGCTCCTACGAGCAGTACTTC. Translation gives CASSFGEGSYEQYF. Together with reference TRBV11-2 and TRBJ2-7, the CDR3 gives the full variable domain: EAGVAQSPRYKIIEKRQSVAFWCNPISGHATLYWYQQILGQGPKLLIQFQNNGVVDDSQLPKDRFSAERLKGVDSTLKIQPAKLEDSAVYLCASSFGEGSYEQYFGPGTRLTVT.

This clone was picked up a small number of times. The chain joins TRBV5-5 to TRBJ2-7; D gene uncertain. CDR3 length: 12 amino acids. V lost 3 bases and J 7 bases, leaving 11 bases between the germline ends. Germline V gene sequence: CDR1 SGHKS, CDR2 YYEKEE (reference sequence). The CDR3 loop is CASSSPYNEQYF. The CDR3 DNA sequence: TGTGCCAGCAGCTCCCCCTATAATGAGCAGTACTTC. Filled out from reference TRBV5-5 and TRBJ2-7, the complete variable domain reads DAGVTQSPTHLIKTRGQQVTLRCSPISGHKSVSWYQQVLGQGPQFIFQYYEKEERGRGNFPDRFSARQFPNYSSELNVNALLLGDSALYLCASSSPYNEQYFGPGTRLTVT.

Points on this clone: The sample carries other DNA sequences with the same CDR3. The J gene is TRBJ2-5, the V gene TRBV5-1; 14 bases align to TRBD2. V gave up 4 bases and J gave up 4 bases; unmatched junction bases: 3. In germline, CDR1 is SGHRS, CDR2 YFSETQ. This CDR3 has 15 amino acids. CDR3 sequence: CASSLGTSGRETQYF. The CDR3 nucleotides are TGCGCCAGCAGCCTCGGGACTAGCGGGAGAGAGACCCAGTACTTC.

This clone was counted only a few times. The gene calls are TRBV4-1 and TRBJ2-1; TRBD2 matches at 11 bases. The CDR3 spans 15 residues. Germline V CDR1 and CDR2: MGHRA, YSYEKL. Germline trimming cut 6 bases from V and 7 bases from J; bases unmatched to any gene: 8. Here the CDR3 DNA reads TGCGCCAGCAGTCTACTAGCGGGAGAGGGAAATGAGCAGTTCTTC. Amino acids: CASSLLAGEGNEQFF.

CDR3 bases: TGTGCCAGCAGCTGGGGGGAAACTAGCGGGAAGTGGAGGAATGAGCAGTTCTTC. This sequence encodes CASSWGETSGKWRNEQFF. The chain combines TRBV7-9 with TRBJ2-1; 10 bases agree with TRBD2. CDR1 SEHNR and CDR2 FQNEAQ come from the germline V gene (reference sequence). V gave up 4 bases and J gave up 7 bases; unmatched junction bases: 16. CDR3 size: 18 residues. The full variable domain, its missing parts supplied by reference TRBV7-9 and TRBJ2-1, is DTGVSQNPRHKITKRGQNVTFRCDPISEHNRLYWYRQTLGQGPEFLTYFQNEAQLEKSRLLSDRFSAERPKGSFSTLEIQRTEQGDSAMYLCASSWGETSGKWRNEQFFGPGTRLTVL.

The rearrangement links TRBV28 to TRBJ1-2, with D tentatively TRBD1 (5 bases). The germline V gene has CDR1 MDHEN and CDR2 SYDVKM. Trimming removed 3 bases at V and 10 bases at J, with 15 bases between. The CDR3 covers 13 residues. Here the CDR3 DNA reads TGTGCCAGCAGTTTTGGCGGACATTGGGCCTACACCTTC. This codes for CASSFGGHWAYTF.

The gene calls are TRBV7-8 and TRBJ1-1, with 7 nucleotides matching TRBD1. Looked up from germline, CDR1 is SGHVS and CDR2 is FQNEAQ. V lost 7 bases to trimming and J lost 5 bases; unmatched junction nucleotides: 10. The CDR3 extends over 14 amino acids. CDR3 loop: CASTRQGMQTEAFF. For the CDR3, the DNA is TGTGCCAGCACCCGACAGGGAATGCAGACTGAAGCTTTCTTT. The full variable domain, completed using reference TRBV7-8 and TRBJ1-1, is GAGVSQSPRYKVAKRGQDVALRCDPISGHVSLFWYQQALGQGPEFLTYFQNEAQLDKSGLPSDRFFAERPEGSVSTLKIQRTQQEDSAVYLCASTRQGMQTEAFFGQGTRLTVV.

This chain joins TRBV6-5 and TRBJ2-7; tentative D call: TRBD2 (6 bases). Germline V gene lookup returns CDR1 MNHEY and CDR2 SVGAGI. This CDR3 comprises 14 residues. The V gene lost 2 bases and the J gene lost 3 bases, with 11 bases spanning the gap. CDR3: CASSYRDSFYEQYF. CDR3 coding DNA: TGTGCCAGCAGTTACCGGGACTCCTTCTACGAGCAGTACTTC.

As concerns this clone: At one of its ends the junction is not consistent with the germline gene, which may arise from a read error. V and J are TRBV7-9 and TRBJ1-1; 7 bases map to TRBD1. Germline-derived CDR1 and CDR2 are SEHNR and FQNEAQ (reference sequence). This CDR3 comprises 14 residues. The CDR3 is CSSSLAGGTTEAFF. CDR3 DNA: TGTTCCAGCAGCTTGGCAGGGGGGACCACTGAAGCTTTCTTT. The full variable domain, its missing parts supplied by reference TRBV7-9 and TRBJ1-1, is DTGVSQNPRHKITKRGQNVTFRCDPISEHNRLYWYRQTLGQGPEFLTYFQNEAQLEKSRLLSDRFSAERPKGSFSTLEIQRTEQGDSAMYLCSSSLAGGTTEAFFGQGTRLTVV.

The chain is built from TRBV7-6 and TRBJ1-5, with D possibly matching TRBD1 (6 bases). Germline V CDR1 and CDR2: SGHVS, FNYEAQ. The CDR3 runs 13 residues. Trimming stripped 5 bases from V and 7 bases from J, with 12 bases between. The CDR3 reads CASSPGGGQPQHF. The DNA for the CDR3 is TGTGCCAGCAGCCCGGGCGGGGGCCAGCCCCAGCATTTT.

The chain recombines TRBV28 with TRBJ2-5; the match to TRBD2 covers 9 bases. V dropped 3 bases and J dropped 0; count of bases not matched to a gene: 2. This CDR3 has 15 amino acids. Looked up from germline, CDR1 is MDHEN and CDR2 is SYDVKM. This CDR3 is CASSFGGRDQETQYF. DNA of the CDR3: TGTGCCAGCAGTTTTGGCGGGAGGGACCAAGAGACCCAGTACTTC.

The J gene is TRBJ2-7, the V gene TRBV25-1, with 7 bases fitting TRBD1. V was pared by 8 bases and J by 0 bases, with 4 bases of the junction left unmatched. Germline CDR1 and CDR2: MGHDK and SYGVNS. This CDR3 comprises 13 residues. The CDR3 loop reads CASWDRNSYEQYF. The CDR3 region has the DNA TGTGCCAGCTGGGACAGAAACTCCTACGAGCAGTACTTC.

This chain connects TRBV5-1 to TRBJ2-2; D is uncertain. The CDR3 sequence is 13 residues long. Germline V CDR1 and CDR2: SGHRS, YFSETQ. V was shortened by 3 bases and J by 0 bases, with 3 bases between the two germline ends. In DNA form, the CDR3 reads TGCGCCAGCAGCTCCACGAACACCGGGGAGCTGTTTTTT. Translating gives CASSSTNTGELFF.

This clone was seen a single time. The chain combines TRBV5-1 with TRBJ2-1, with 9 bases aligning to TRBD2. Germline V CDR1 and CDR2: SGHRS, YFSETQ. There are 14 residues in the CDR3. The ends lost 3 bases at V and 9 bases at J; junction bases unmatched: 7. This chain's CDR3 is CASSWGGRATEQFF. The CDR3 DNA reads as TGCGCCAGCAGCTGGGGCGGGAGGGCCACTGAGCAGTTCTTC.

This clone was found a few times. This rearrangement joins TRBV7-9 to TRBJ1-1; D unresolved. This CDR3 has 13 residues. The V and J ends lost 6 bases and 2 bases respectively, with 10 bases between them. Germline V CDR1 and CDR2: SEHNR, FQNEAQ (reference sequence). In nucleotides, the CDR3 is TGTGCCAGCAGGCCCACAGCTAACACTGAAGCTTTCTTT. Translation gives CASRPTANTEAFF.

This chain connects TRBV6-5 to TRBJ2-1, with 10 bases that match TRBD2. CDR1 and CDR2 (germline): MNHEY, SVGAGI. The trim removed 2 bases at V and 6 bases at J, leaving 7 bases unmatched. The CDR3 length is 16 residues. CDR3 coding DNA: TGTGCCAGCAGTTACCCTCCGACTAGCGGGTTCAATGAGCAGTTCTTC. This codes for CASSYPPTSGFNEQFF.

The table lists this clone with a few counts. The chain joins TRBV7-2 to TRBJ2-1; 9 bases are a match to TRBD2. V shed 5 bases and J 7 bases; nucleotides not matched to a gene: 9. Germline-derived CDR1 and CDR2 are SGHTA and FQGNSA. This CDR3 is built from 15 residues. DNA of the CDR3: TGTGCCAGCAGCCCCTACTCTAGCGGGAAAAATGAGCAGTTCTTC. Its translation is CASSPYSSGKNEQFF.

This clone has just a few counts. V gene TRBV5-1 combines with J gene TRBJ1-1; D is perhaps TRBD1 (5 bases). The V gene's germline CDR1 is SGHRS and CDR2 YFSETQ. V lost 3 bases, J lost 4 bases, and 10 bases lay in between. The CDR3 loop spans 13 amino acids. CDR3 DNA sequence: TGCGCCAGCAGCTGGGGCCAGGTCACTGAAGCTTTCTTT. Protein product: CASSWGQVTEAFF.

V usage is TRBV25-1 and J usage is TRBJ1-2, with 7 bases lining up with TRBD1. CDR1 is MGHDK and CDR2 is SYGVNS in the germline V gene. J was trimmed by 4 bases and V by 1 base; bases with no gene match: 6. There are 15 residues in the CDR3. The CDR3 coding sequence is TGTGCCAGCAGTGAATTCGAGGACAGGTTCTATGGCTACACCTTC. Translating gives CASSEFEDRFYGYTF.

J is TRBJ1-2 and V is TRBV6-4; D uncertain. Germline CDR1 is MRHNA and CDR2 is SNTAGT. V was cut by 3 bases and J by 6 bases, with 8 bases left in between. This CDR3 contains 12 residues. The CDR3 spells CASSDYGDGYTF. The CDR3 DNA reads as TGTGCCAGCAGTGATTACGGGGATGGCTACACCTTC.

J is TRBJ2-1 and V is TRBV5-1; D call uncertain. Germline V gene lookup returns CDR1 SGHRS and CDR2 YFSETQ. Between the trimmed V and J ends, which lost 0 bases and 6 bases, there was a span of 16 bases. CDR3 length: 16 amino acids. The CDR3 loop reads CASSLADTRMGNEQFF. The CDR3 coding sequence is TGCGCCAGCAGCTTGGCTGACACCCGAATGGGCAATGAGCAGTTCTTC.